The 13 T cell receptor beta chains below were found in one sample sequenced in a study of blood T cell repertoires in COVID-19. The method was immunoSEQ multiplex PCR; TCRdb's version includes in-frame clones alone and lacks a portion of them. Among over 150,000 clones listed, just under 85% were seen once. Input material: peripheral blood. The receptors stem from an elderly woman with COVID-19, enrolled during active disease.

This clone was picked up a small number of times. V usage is TRBV2 and J usage is TRBJ2-3; D ambiguous. Trimming removed 6 bases at V and 2 bases at J, with 6 bases between. Per germline, CDR1 SNHLY and CDR2 FYNNEI. This CDR3 has 12 residues. The CDR3: CASSGDTDTQYF. CDR3 DNA: TGTGCCAGCAGCGGTGACACAGATACGCAGTATTTT.

This chain links TRBV4-2 with TRBJ1-2, with D unclear. V lost 4 bases and J lost 7, with 16 bases in between. The CDR3 is made up of 14 amino acids. Germline V CDR1 and CDR2: LGHNA, YNFKEQ. This CDR3 is CASSPGGPAVGYTF. CDR3 coding DNA: TGTGCCAGCAGCCCCGGCGGGCCGGCCGTTGGCTACACCTTC.

The gene calls are TRBV7-2 and TRBJ1-4; D is unresolved. CDR1 SGHTA and CDR2 FQGNSA come from the germline V gene. The CDR3 runs to 15 residues. The germline V and J ends were trimmed by 5 bases and 0 bases, with 10 bases remaining between them. CDR3 sequence reads: CASSPLGATNEKLFF. CDR3 bases: TGTGCCAGCAGCCCACTGGGAGCAACTAATGAAAAACTGTTTTTT.

This clone was found a few times. V and J are TRBV6-5 and TRBJ2-7, with TRBD1 identical over 8 bases. CDR1 MNHEY and CDR2 SVGAGI come from the germline V gene. The CDR3 has 15 amino acids. V lost 10 bases to trimming and J lost 3 bases; unmatched junction nucleotides: 14. The CDR3 sequence is CANAPTGGKIYEQYF. The CDR3 DNA reads as TGTGCCAATGCTCCTACAGGGGGGAAGATCTACGAGCAGTACTTC.

V gene TRBV5-5 combines with J gene TRBJ2-3, with D possibly being TRBD2 (6 bases). Trimming removed 6 bases at V and 3 bases at J, with 14 bases between. Germline values: CDR1 SGHKS, CDR2 YYEKEE (reference sequence). The CDR3 covers 14 residues. The CDR3 DNA follows: TGTGCCAGCAACCGGGTAGCGGCAACAGATACGCAGTATTTT. Protein product: CASNRVAATDTQYF.

The CDR3, as DNA: TGTGCCAGCAGCGGAAGGGGCCGGGACATTCAGTACTTC. Amino acid sequence: CASSGRGRDIQYF. The V and J genes are TRBV3-1 (or the pseudogene TRBV3-2) and TRBJ2-4; the D gene is possibly TRBD1 (5 bases). From germline, CDR1 is LGHDT and CDR2 YNNKEL (reference sequence). With 5 bases removed from V and 8 bases from J, the gap between germline ends came to 13 bases. CDR3 length: 13 residues.

J is TRBJ2-2 and V is TRBV7-3; D is undetermined. The CDR3 consists of 12 residues. V lost 5 bases and J lost 7, with 8 bases in between. Germline V CDR1 and CDR2: SGHTA, FQGTGA. The CDR3 reads CASSMRGGELFF. The CDR3 DNA sequence: TGTGCCAGCAGCATGAGAGGCGGGGAGCTGTTTTTT.

This chain links TRBV12-3 or TRBV12-4 with TRBJ2-1, with TRBD1 matching over 7 bases. V gave up 6 bases and J gave up 7 bases; unmatched junction bases: 3. This CDR3 is 12 amino acids long. This CDR3 reads CASREQGNEQFF. The CDR3 bases are TGTGCCAGCAGGGAACAGGGGAATGAGCAGTTCTTC.

The chain couples TRBV18 to TRBJ2-3; 9 positions agree with TRBD2. The length of the CDR3 is 16 residues. V lost 3 bases, J lost 5 bases, and 9 bases stayed unmatched. Germline V gene sequence: CDR1 KGHSH, CDR2 LQKENI. CDR3 nucleotide sequence: TGTGCCAGCTCACCCTTCTTAGCGGGGGCCGGAGATACGCAGTATTTT. Protein product: CASSPFLAGAGDTQYF.

The CDR3 protein is CASSPDRLFSSTEAFF. The CDR3 DNA is TGCGCCAGCAGCCCGGACAGGCTTTTTTCGAGCACTGAAGCTTTCTTT. The chain combines TRBV5-1 with TRBJ1-1; TRBD1 agrees at 7 bases. J lost 4 bases, V lost 4 bases, and 13 bases had no gene match. The CDR3 has 16 residues. Germline assignment: CDR1 SGHRS and CDR2 YFSETQ.

CDR3 nucleotide sequence: TGTGCCAGCAGGGAACTAGCGGGGGGCACCGGGGAGCTGTTTTTT. Residues: CASRELAGGTGELFF. V usage is TRBV2 and J usage is TRBJ2-2; the match to TRBD2 covers 12 bases. Germline V gene data show CDR1 as SNHLY and CDR2 as FYNNEI. Germline trimming cut 6 bases from V and 4 bases from J; bases unmatched to any gene: 3. The CDR3 spans 15 residues.

V gene TRBV9 combines with J gene TRBJ1-1; 11 bases line up with TRBD1. The germline V gene encodes CDR1 SGDLS and CDR2 YYNGEE. This CDR3 spans 15 amino acids. The V and J ends lost 3 bases and 6 bases, in that order; junction bases with no gene match: 7. CDR3 sequence (DNA): TGTGCCAGCAGCGCCCTGGGACAGGGGGTCGCTGAAGCTTTCTTT. This translates into CASSALGQGVAEAFF.

In the case of this clone: Other DNA sequences in the same sample also yield this CDR3. V gene TRBV7-3 combines with J gene TRBJ2-7; 8 bases agree with TRBD2. The CDR3 covers 13 residues. Germline V gives CDR1 SGHTA, CDR2 FQGTGA. J lost 1 base, V lost 5 bases, and 1 base had no gene match. The CDR3, as DNA: TGTGCCAGCAGCCCGGGAGGGTCCTACGAGCAGTACTTC. It encodes CASSPGGSYEQYF. Looking up the rest from reference TRBV7-3 and TRBJ2-7 gives the full variable domain: GAGVSQTPSNKVTEKGKYVELRCDPISGHTALYWYRQSLGQGPEFLIYFQGTGAADDSGLPNDRFFAVRPEGSVSTLKIQRTERGDSAVYLCASSPGGSYEQYFGPGTRLTVT.